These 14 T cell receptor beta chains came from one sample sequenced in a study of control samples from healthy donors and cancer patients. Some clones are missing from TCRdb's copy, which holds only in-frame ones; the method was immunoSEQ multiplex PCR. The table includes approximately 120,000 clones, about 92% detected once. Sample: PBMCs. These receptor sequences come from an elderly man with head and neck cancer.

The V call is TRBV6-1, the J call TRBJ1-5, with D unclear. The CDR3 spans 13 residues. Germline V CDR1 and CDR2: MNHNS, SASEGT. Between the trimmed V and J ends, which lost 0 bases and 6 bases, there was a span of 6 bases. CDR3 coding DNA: TGTGCCAGCAGTGAAGCGCGACCTCAGCCCCAGCATTTT. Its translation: CASSEARPQPQHF.

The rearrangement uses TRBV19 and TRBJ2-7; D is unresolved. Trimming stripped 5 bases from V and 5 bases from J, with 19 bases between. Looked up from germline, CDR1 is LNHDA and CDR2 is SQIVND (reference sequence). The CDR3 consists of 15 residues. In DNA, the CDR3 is TGTGCCAGTAGTTACCTGACCGAGACGGGTCACGAGCAGTACTTC. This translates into CASSYLTETGHEQYF.

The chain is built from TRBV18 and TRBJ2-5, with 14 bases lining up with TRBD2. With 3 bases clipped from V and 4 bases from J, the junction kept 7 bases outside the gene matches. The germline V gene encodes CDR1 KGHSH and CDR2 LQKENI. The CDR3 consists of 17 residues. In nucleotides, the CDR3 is TGTGCCAGCTCACCGCAGTCGGGACTAGCGGGGGTAGAGACCCAGTACTTC. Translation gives CASSPQSGLAGVETQYF.

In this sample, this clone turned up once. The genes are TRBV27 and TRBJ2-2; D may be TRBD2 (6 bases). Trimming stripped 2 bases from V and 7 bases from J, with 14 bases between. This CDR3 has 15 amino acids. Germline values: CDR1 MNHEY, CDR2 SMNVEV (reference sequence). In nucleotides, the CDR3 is TGTGCCAGCAGTTTAGTCGGGAGATGGGGCGGGGAGCTGTTTTTT. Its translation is CASSLVGRWGGELFF.

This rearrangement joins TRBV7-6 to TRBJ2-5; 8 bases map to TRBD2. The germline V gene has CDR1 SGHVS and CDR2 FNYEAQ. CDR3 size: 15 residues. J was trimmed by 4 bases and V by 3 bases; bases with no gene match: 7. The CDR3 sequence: CASSLVGGAGETQYF. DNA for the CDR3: TGTGCCAGCAGCTTGGTCGGGGGGGCCGGAGAGACCCAGTACTTC.

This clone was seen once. This chain's CDR3 is CASSLGGLAGLKNEQFF. The CDR3 DNA reads TGTGCCAGCAGCTTAGGGGGGCTAGCGGGGTTGAAGAATGAGCAGTTCTTC. The chain joins TRBV7-6 to TRBJ2-1; 9 positions match TRBD2. V trimming: 1 base; J trimming: 7 bases; junction bases outside the gene matches: 11. The length of the CDR3 is 17 residues. Germline V CDR1 and CDR2: SGHVS, FNYEAQ.

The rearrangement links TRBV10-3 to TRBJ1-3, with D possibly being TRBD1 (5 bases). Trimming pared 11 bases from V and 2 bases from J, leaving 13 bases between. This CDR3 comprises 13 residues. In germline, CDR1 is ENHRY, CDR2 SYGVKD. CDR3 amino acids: CAVAQGAGNTIYF. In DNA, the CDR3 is TGTGCCGTCGCCCAAGGGGCTGGAAACACCATATATTTT.

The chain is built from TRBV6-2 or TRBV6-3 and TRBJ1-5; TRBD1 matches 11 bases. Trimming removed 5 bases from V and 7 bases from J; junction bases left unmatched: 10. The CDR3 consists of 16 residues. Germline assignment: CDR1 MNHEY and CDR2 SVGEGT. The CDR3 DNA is TGTGCCAGCAGTCGGACAGGGGGCATAGTTAGGCAGCCCCAGCATTTT. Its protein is CASSRTGGIVRQPQHF.

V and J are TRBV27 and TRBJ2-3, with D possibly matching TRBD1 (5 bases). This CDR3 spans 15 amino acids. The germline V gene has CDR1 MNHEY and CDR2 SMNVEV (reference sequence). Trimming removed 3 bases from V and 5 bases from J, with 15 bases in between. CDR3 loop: CASSFGATTGDTQYF. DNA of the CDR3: TGTGCCAGCAGTTTTGGGGCCACGACGGGAGATACGCAGTATTTT.

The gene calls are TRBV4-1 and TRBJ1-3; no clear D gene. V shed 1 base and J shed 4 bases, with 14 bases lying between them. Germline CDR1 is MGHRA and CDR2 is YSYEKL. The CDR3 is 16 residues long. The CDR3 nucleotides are TGCGCCAGCAGCCAAGCCGACAACCTACGAGGAAACACCATATATTTT. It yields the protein CASSQADNLRGNTIYF.

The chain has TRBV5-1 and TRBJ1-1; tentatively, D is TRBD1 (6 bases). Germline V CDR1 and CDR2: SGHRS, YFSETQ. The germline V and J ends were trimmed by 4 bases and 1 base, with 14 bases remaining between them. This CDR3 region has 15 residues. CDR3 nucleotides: TGCGCCAGCAGCCCCGACAGGTTACGGAACACTGAAGCTTTCTTT. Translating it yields CASSPDRLRNTEAFF. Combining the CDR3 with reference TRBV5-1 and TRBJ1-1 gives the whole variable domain KAGVTQTPRYLIKTRGQQVTLSCSPISGHRSVSWYQQTPGQGLQFLFEYFSETQRNKGNFPGRFSGRQFSNSRSEMNVSTLELGDSALYLCASSPDRLRNTEAFFGQGTRLTVV.

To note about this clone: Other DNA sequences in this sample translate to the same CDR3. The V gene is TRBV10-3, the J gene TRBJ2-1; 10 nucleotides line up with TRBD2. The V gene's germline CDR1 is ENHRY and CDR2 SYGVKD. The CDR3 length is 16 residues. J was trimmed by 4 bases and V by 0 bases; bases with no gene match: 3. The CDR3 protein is CAISESASGGYNEQFF. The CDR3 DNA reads TGTGCCATCAGTGAGTCAGCTAGCGGGGGATACAATGAGCAGTTCTTC.

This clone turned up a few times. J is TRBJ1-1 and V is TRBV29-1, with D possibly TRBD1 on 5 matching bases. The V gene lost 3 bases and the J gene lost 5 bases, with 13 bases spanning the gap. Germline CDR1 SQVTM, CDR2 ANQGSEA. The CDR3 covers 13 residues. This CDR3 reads CSVENTGRTEAFF. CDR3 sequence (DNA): TGCAGCGTTGAGAATACAGGTAGGACTGAAGCTTTCTTT.

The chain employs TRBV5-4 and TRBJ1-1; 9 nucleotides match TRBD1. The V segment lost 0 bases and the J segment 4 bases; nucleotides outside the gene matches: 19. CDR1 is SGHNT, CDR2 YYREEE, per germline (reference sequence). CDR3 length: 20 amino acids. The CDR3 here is CASSLGGRGQGPAKGTEAFF. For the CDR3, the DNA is TGTGCCAGCAGCTTGGGGGGCAGGGGACAGGGACCGGCCAAGGGCACTGAAGCTTTCTTT.